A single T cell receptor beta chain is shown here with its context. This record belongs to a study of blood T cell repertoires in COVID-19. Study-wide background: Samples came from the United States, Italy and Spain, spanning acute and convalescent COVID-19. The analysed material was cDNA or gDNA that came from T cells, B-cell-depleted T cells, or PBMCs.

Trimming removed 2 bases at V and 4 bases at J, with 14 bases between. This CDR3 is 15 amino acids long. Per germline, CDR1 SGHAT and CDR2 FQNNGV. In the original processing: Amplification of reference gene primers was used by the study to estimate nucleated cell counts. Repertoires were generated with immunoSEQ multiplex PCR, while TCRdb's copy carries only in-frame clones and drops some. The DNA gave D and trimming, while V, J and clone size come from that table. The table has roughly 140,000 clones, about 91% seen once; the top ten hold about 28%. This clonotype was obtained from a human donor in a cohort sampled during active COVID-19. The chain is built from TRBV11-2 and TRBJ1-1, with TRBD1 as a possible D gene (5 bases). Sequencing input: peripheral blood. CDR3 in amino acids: CASSLNSQGGTEAFF. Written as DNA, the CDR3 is TGTGCCAGCAGCTTAAACTCTCAGGGCGGCACTGAAGCTTTCTTT.